Following are 8 T cell receptor beta chains from one sample sequenced in a study of control samples from healthy donors and cancer patients. The assay was immunoSEQ multiplex PCR, and TCRdb's table has in-frame clones only and misses some. Here the sample spans 100,000 to 150,000 clones, about nine tenths being singletons. Material for sequencing was blood. The receptors derive from a middle-aged man in good health.

V and J are TRBV18 and TRBJ1-2, with D possibly TRBD1 on 6 matching bases. The CDR3 has 17 amino acids. V was pared by 4 bases and J by 7 bases, with 25 bases between. CDR1 is KGHSH and CDR2 is LQKENI in the germline V gene. The CDR3 nucleotides read TGTGCCAGCTCACGGTCTGGGTTGACAGGTGCATCGAGTGGCTACACCTTC. It codes for CASSRSGLTGASSGYTF.

The chain combines TRBV7-8 with TRBJ2-3, with 12 bases matching TRBD1. Germline assignment: CDR1 SGHVS and CDR2 FQNEAQ. There are 18 residues in the CDR3. V shed 4 bases, J shed 3 bases, and the junction held 11 bases outside the gene matches. The CDR3 DNA reads as TGTGCCAGCAGCTCCGGGGACAGGGGGCGACGGCGGACAGATACGCAGTATTTT. It codes for CASSSGDRGRRRTDTQYF.

This sequence joins TRBV6-4 and TRBJ1-1; the D is unclear. The length of the CDR3 is 9 residues. Germline loops: CDR1 MRHNA, CDR2 SNTAGT. Trimming removed 6 bases from V and 4 bases from J, with 0 bases in between. The CDR3, as DNA: TGTGCCAGCAGCACTGAAGCTTTCTTT. As protein: CASSTEAFF.

The chain couples TRBV9 to TRBJ2-2; D is possibly TRBD2 (5 bases). CDR3 size: 16 residues. Looked up from germline, CDR1 is SGDLS and CDR2 is YYNGEE. V lost 0 bases, J lost 0 bases, and 9 bases lay in between. CDR3 bases: TGTGCCAGCAGCGTAGGGCGGGCATCGAACACCGGGGAGCTGTTTTTT. Protein sequence: CASSVGRASNTGELFF. Variable domain in full (rest from reference TRBV9 and TRBJ2-2): DSGVTQTPKHLITATGQRVTLRCSPRSGDLSVYWYQQSLDQGLQFLIQYYNGEERAKGNILERFSAQQFPDLHSELNLSSLELGDSALYFCASSVGRASNTGELFFGEGSRLTVL.

V is TRBV5-1 and J is TRBJ1-5; D ambiguous. Germline CDR1 reads SGHRS; CDR2 reads YFSETQ. Trimming cost V 4 bases and J 0 bases, with 11 bases left between them. The CDR3 is made up of 15 amino acids. The CDR3 region is CASSPPLLSNQPQHF. CDR3 nucleotide sequence: TGCGCCAGCAGCCCCCCCCTTCTTAGCAATCAGCCCCAGCATTTT. Full variable domain (remainder filled in from reference TRBV5-1 and TRBJ1-5): KAGVTQTPRYLIKTRGQQVTLSCSPISGHRSVSWYQQTPGQGLQFLFEYFSETQRNKGNFPGRFSGRQFSNSRSEMNVSTLELGDSALYLCASSPPLLSNQPQHFGDGTRLSIL.

This chain uses TRBV6-5 with TRBJ1-5; D is uncertain. The V and J ends lost 10 bases and 5 bases respectively, with 18 bases between them. The CDR3 spans 14 residues. Germline loops: CDR1 MNHEY, CDR2 SVGAGI. As DNA, the CDR3 is TGTGCCACCTACGACCTCGCTGGGTATCAGCCCCAGCATTTT. This codes for CATYDLAGYQPQHF.

V is TRBV4-1 and J is TRBJ2-4; no clear D gene. The CDR3 has 13 amino acids. Trimming left V 1 base short and J 7 bases short, with 8 bases between. Germline CDR1 reads MGHRA; CDR2 reads YSYEKL. The chain's CDR3 is CASSQASQNIQYF. The CDR3 coding sequence is TGCGCCAGCAGCCAAGCTTCCCAGAACATTCAGTACTTC.

The chain uses TRBV28 and TRBJ2-1; 8 nucleotides align to TRBD1. CDR1 is MDHEN, CDR2 SYDVKM, per germline. Unmatched junction bases numbered 3, after V lost 5 bases and J lost 0 bases. This CDR3 has 15 amino acids. CDR3 amino acids: CASSPDRASYNEQFF. The CDR3 nucleotides are TGTGCCAGCAGTCCGGACAGGGCCTCCTACAATGAGCAGTTCTTC.